The text below deals with one TCR beta chain. V was shortened by 5 bases and J by 3 bases, with 4 bases between the two germline ends. This CDR3 comprises 12 residues. CDR1 SGHNT and CDR2 YENEEA come from the germline V gene. The data were obtained in a study of blood T cell repertoires in COVID-19. Study-wide context: Both acute and convalescent COVID-19 samples were obtained from the United States, Italy and Spain.

The method was immunoSEQ multiplex PCR; TCRdb's version includes in-frame clones alone and lacks a portion of them. The table lists hundreds of thousands of clones, 87% of them singletons. Donors were grouped by their self-reported clinical history. Cohort 3 donors counted as recovered after two negative PCRs, clearance, or resolved symptoms. The clonotype originates from a woman aged 25 to 45 who had recovered from COVID-19. Sample: PBMCs or T cells enriched from blood (not recorded which). The V call is TRBV11-3, the J call TRBJ2-2; D is undetermined. CDR3 in amino acids: CASSLHTGELFF. CDR3 DNA: TGTGCCAGCAGCCTCCACACCGGGGAGCTGTTTTTT.